The 10 T cell receptor beta chains below all came from one sample that was sequenced in a study of shared clonotypes between healthy human individuals (dated by TCRdb to the early 2020s). The library was prepared using the immunoSEQ multiplex PCR assay. Not all clones reach the TCRdb copy of this immuneACCESS table, which keeps in-frame sequences only. Checked studies attribute under half of the gap to unresolved V genes and leave the rest unexplained. The sample table shows millions of clones, and approximately 92% are seen once. Of the sample, around 0.14% falls within the top ten clones. Source material: naive CD4+ T cells sorted from blood. The sample's cell subset or site label is to be understood as: CD45RA+ positively selected. The receptor source for this set is a man aged 18 to 29 in good health.

V is TRBV25-1 and J is TRBJ2-7; no reliable D call. CDR1 and CDR2 from the germline V gene are MGHDK and SYGVNS. V lost 7 bases, J lost 5 bases, and 9 bases lay in between. CDR3 length: 11 amino acids. The CDR3 sequence is CASKLRDEQYF. The CDR3 DNA sequence: TGTGCCAGCAAACTAAGGGACGAGCAGTACTTC.

As regards this clone: The same CDR3 also results from other DNA sequences found in this sample. The V call is TRBV9, the J call TRBJ2-3; a possible D gene is TRBD2 (5 bases). The length of the CDR3 is 13 residues. V lost 2 bases, J lost 6 bases, and 10 bases lay in between. The germline gives CDR1 SGDLS, CDR2 YYNGEE. The CDR3 DNA sequence: TGTGCCAGCAGCGTGGGCCCGGGGGATACGCAGTATTTT. Residues: CASSVGPGDTQYF.

The CDR3 nucleotides are TGTGCCAGCAGCGTAGGTTCGGGACAGGGAAACTATGGCTACACCTTC. This translates into CASSVGSGQGNYGYTF. The genes are TRBV9 and TRBJ1-2; 9 nucleotides match TRBD1. Per germline, CDR1 SGDLS and CDR2 YYNGEE. Losses at the gene ends were 0 bases for V and 2 bases for J; bases not matched to a gene: 5. CDR3 length: 16 amino acids.

CDR3 sequence (DNA): TGTGCCTGGGGGATTCGGACTGGCACAGATACGCAGTATTTT. This gives the protein CAWGIRTGTDTQYF. This sequence joins TRBV30 and TRBJ2-3, with D possibly being TRBD2 (5 bases). Germline CDR1 reads GTSNPN; CDR2 reads SVGIG (reference sequence). Trimming cost V 5 bases and J 1 base, with 13 bases left between them. CDR3 length: 14 residues.

The chain links TRBV6-1 to TRBJ2-1; D gene ambiguous. With 7 bases removed from V and 16 bases from J, the gap between germline ends came to 20 bases. There are 12 residues in the CDR3. Germline assignment: CDR1 MNHNS and CDR2 SASEGT. DNA for the CDR3: TGTGCCAGCACTTTCTGGAAGGCCGAATTTTTCTTC. Its translation: CASTFWKAEFFF.

This chain links TRBV5-4 with TRBJ2-3, with 10 positions matching TRBD2. The CDR3 contains 17 residues. Germline V gene lookup returns CDR1 SGHNT and CDR2 YYREEE (reference sequence). V lost 1 base, J lost 0 bases, and 5 bases stayed unmatched. The CDR3 DNA sequence: TGTGCCAGCAGCTTGCAGGCTAGCGGGGGCAGCACAGATACGCAGTATTTT. It specifies CASSLQASGGSTDTQYF.

This chain connects TRBV5-1 to TRBJ1-5; possible D gene TRBD1, 6 bases. With 4 bases removed from V and 7 bases from J, the gap between germline ends came to 18 bases. The length of the CDR3 is 15 residues. Germline lookup yields CDR1 SGHRS and CDR2 YFSETQ. The CDR3: CASSQGPGQPQPQHF. DNA of the CDR3: TGCGCCAGCAGCCAGGGCCCGGGACAACCCCAGCCCCAGCATTTT.

The chain links TRBV10-2 to TRBJ1-6; no clear D. Germline V gives CDR1 WSHSY, CDR2 SAAADI. The CDR3 is 15 amino acids. Between the trimmed V and J ends, which lost 3 bases and 5 bases, there was a span of 11 bases. Here the CDR3 DNA reads TGCGCCAGCAGTGAATGGACTGCCGATAATTCACCCCTCCACTTT. Translating gives CASSEWTADNSPLHF.

The chain carries TRBV28 and TRBJ1-5; weak D call: TRBD1 (5 bases). The CDR3 runs to 15 residues. Trimming cost V 2 bases and J 5 bases, with 13 bases left between them. Germline V gene data show CDR1 as MDHEN and CDR2 as SYDVKM. The CDR3 loop is CASSLQGGGYQPQHF. CDR3 in DNA: TGTGCCAGCAGTTTACAGGGCGGAGGATATCAGCCCCAGCATTTT. The variable domain in full, completed from reference TRBV28 and TRBJ1-5, reads DVKVTQSSRYLVKRTGEKVFLECVQDMDHENMFWYRQDPGLGLRLIYFSYDVKMKEKGDIPEGYSVSREKKERFSLILESASTNQTSMYLCASSLQGGGYQPQHFGDGTRLSIL.

The rearrangement links TRBV30 to TRBJ2-7; D remains unclear. This CDR3 contains 11 residues. From germline, CDR1 is GTSNPN and CDR2 SVGIG (reference sequence). The V end was cut by 5 bases, the J end by 2 bases, with 7 bases between. The CDR3 here is CAWVRTYEQYF. The CDR3 bases are TGTGCCTGGGTCCGCACCTACGAGCAGTACTTC.